This T cell receptor beta chain was captured by sequencing in a study of Graves' ophthalmopathy and Graves' hyperthyroidism (dated by TCRdb to the late 2010s). Context from the whole study: Peripheral blood was collected at initial diagnosis, before any treatment. For independent validation, a separate cohort was made up of 18 to 20 hyperthyroidism patients plus 17 patients who later progressed from hyperthyroidism to ophthalmopathy. To tell Graves' ophthalmopathy apart from Graves' hyperthyroidism, and to predict which patients would progress to ophthalmopathy, the study relied on TCR beta repertoire signatures. To explore V-J signatures that separate ophthalmopathy from hyperthyroidism, a discovery set of 95 to 100 patients was enrolled, consisting of more than 40 with ophthalmopathy and about 60 with stable hyperthyroidism. Following sample collection, hyperthyroidism patients were given methimazole at a starting dose of 30 mg daily, and ophthalmopathy patients were given high-dose intravenous methylprednisolone. In total, around 130 blood samples were TCR-sequenced: under 45 ophthalmopathy, under 80 hyperthyroidism and some 17 hyperthyroidism-to-ophthalmopathy patients. In five or six hyperthyroidism patients, T-cell repertoires of thyroid tissue and blood were compared. On the study overall, not on this receptor specifically: No statistical method was used to predetermine the sample size, and group allocation was not hidden from the investigators. In validation, the model predicted ophthalmopathy progression with 55% to 71% sensitivity and around 72% specificity; 12 predicted patients were CT-confirmed with GO in a median of about 6.1 months. Most of the expanded thyroid clonotypes with a frequency above 0.001 were also detected in blood, and it was suggested that the thyroid immune response may be reflected by blood repertoires. The 13-signature model separated ophthalmopathy from stable hyperthyroidism with approximately 90% sensitivity and approximately 83% specificity in cross-validation, and 80%/75% in the test set.

Ophthalmopathy patients had moderately to severely active disease, Clinical Activity Score of at least 3, NOSPECS grade of at least 4, and disease duration under 3 months. Anyone with other autoimmune diseases, uncontrolled infections, pregnancy or lactation was excluded from the study. Clinical symptoms, serum thyroxine, TRAb, thyroid ultrasound and orbital computed tomography were used for diagnosis. PBMCs were isolated from about 9.1 ml of fresh peripheral blood by Ficoll-Paque density gradient centrifugation. Total RNA was extracted with Trizol reagent and quality-checked on an Agilent 2100 Bioanalyzer. This clonotype was seen ten or more times. Its target antigen remains unknown. Base qualities are not at hand, and no much larger clone is one base apart. For repertoire sequencing, the TCR beta CDR3 regions were amplified from RNA transcripts. The first round was an RT-PCR using HTBI primers with the Qiagen OneStep RT-PCR kit, and this first round was followed by a second-round multiplex PCR, then size selection and purification. Libraries were sequenced on an Illumina HiSeq2000 using paired-end 100 bp reads. From the authors' description of their analysis: SOAPnuke was used for read processing, and reads with adapters, uncalled bases, a mean Phred below 15, or no exact constant-primer or identifier match were discarded. COPE v1.2.5 was used to merge the high-quality paired reads. Unique nucleotide sequences were defined as clonotypes and aligned to IMGT TRB V, D and J references using MiTCR v1.1. Only V-J combinations with frequency above 0.0001 were analysed, covering about 99% of repertoires. For each V-J combination, a TCR clonal expansion and chaos score was defined as the ratio of F50 clonal expansion to chaos observed in the TCRdist matrix. Features were reduced by Welch's t-statistics and random forest to around 14 V-J combinations, which fed a naive Bayes classifier. The similarity between thyroid and blood repertoires was quantified using the Morisita-Horn index. The public reads were reprocessed in TCRdb via fastp at Q25 and MiXCR, keeping in-frame beta chains. Each entry is one CDR3 protein sequence, shown with its most common DNA and genes. The V and J calls follow TCRdb's processing rather than the paper's. This sample comprises about 640,000 distinct CDR3 sequences, roughly 41% of them detected only once. Clones ranked in the top ten supply around 3% of the sample.

Trimming at the junction amounts to 2 bases on V and 0 bases on J, and the germline ends lie 5 bases apart. Inclusive of the bounding cysteine and phenylalanine, the CDR3 is 15 residues long. The entry retains the CDR3 DNA only, 45 bases that are in frame from base 1. The germline V gene specifies MNHEY as CDR1 and SVGAGI as CDR2. The sample consisted of peripheral blood. Here the chain combines TRBV6-5 and TRBJ2-6, with the identity of the D gene unclear. The TCR sequence derives from an adult man with Graves' ophthalmopathy. The CDR3 region reads CASSYGDSGANVLTF. In nucleotides, the sequence is TGTGCCAGCAGTTACGGCGACTCTGGGGCCAACGTCCTGACTTTC.